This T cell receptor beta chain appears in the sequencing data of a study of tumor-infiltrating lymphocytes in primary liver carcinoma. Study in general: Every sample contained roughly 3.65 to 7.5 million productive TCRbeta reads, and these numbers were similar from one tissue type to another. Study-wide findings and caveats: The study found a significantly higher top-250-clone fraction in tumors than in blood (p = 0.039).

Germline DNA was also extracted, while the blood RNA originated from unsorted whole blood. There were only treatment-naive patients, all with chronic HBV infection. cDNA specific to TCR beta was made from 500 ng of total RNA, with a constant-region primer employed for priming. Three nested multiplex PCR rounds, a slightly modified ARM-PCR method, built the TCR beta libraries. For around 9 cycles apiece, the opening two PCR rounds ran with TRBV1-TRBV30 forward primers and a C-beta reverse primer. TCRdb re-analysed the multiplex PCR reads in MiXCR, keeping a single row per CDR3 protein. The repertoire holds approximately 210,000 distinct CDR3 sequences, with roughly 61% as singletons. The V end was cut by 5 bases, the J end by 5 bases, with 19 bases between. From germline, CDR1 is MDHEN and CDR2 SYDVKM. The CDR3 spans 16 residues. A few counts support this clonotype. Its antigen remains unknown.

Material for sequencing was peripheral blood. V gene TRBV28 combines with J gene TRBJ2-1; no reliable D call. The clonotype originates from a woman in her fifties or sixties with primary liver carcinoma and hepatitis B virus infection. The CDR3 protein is CASSKGYSRYNNEQFF. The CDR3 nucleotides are TGTGCCAGCAGTAAAGGGTACTCGAGATACAACAATGAGCAGTTCTTC.